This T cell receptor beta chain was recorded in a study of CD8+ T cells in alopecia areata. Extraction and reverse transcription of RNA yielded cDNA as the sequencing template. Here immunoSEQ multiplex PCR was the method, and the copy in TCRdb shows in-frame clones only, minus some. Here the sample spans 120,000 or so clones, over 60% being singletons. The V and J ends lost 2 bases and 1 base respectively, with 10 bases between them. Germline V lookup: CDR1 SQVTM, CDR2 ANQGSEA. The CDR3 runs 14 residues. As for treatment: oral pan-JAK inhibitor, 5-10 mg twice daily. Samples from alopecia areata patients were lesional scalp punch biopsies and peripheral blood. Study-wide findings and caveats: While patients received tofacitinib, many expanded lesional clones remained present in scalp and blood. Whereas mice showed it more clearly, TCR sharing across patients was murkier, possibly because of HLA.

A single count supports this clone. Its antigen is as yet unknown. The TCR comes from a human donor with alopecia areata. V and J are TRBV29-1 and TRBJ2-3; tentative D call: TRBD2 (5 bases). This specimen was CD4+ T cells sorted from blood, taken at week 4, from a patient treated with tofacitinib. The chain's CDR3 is CSVEPGVGTDTQYF. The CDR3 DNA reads TGCAGCGTTGAACCCGGGGTCGGCACAGATACGCAGTATTTT.